Reported below is one T cell receptor (beta chain). Its antigen remains unknown. This entry belongs to a study of T cell responses to AZD1222 COVID-19 vaccine. Study-level results: Vaccine-related CD4 TCRs covered spike, predominating at 160-218 and 743-854.

The assay was immunoSEQ multiplex PCR, and TCRdb's table has in-frame clones only and misses some. The table records 250,000 to 300,000 clones, roughly 93% of them present only once. Sequences were derived from peripheral blood, sampled 28 days after the second AZD1222 dose. The clonotype comes from an adult who received the AZD1222 COVID-19 vaccine.

CDR3 sequence reads: CAISAVLQGTEAFF. CDR3 coding DNA: TGTGCCATCAGTGCAGTCCTTCAGGGCACTGAAGCTTTCTTT. V is TRBV10-3 and J is TRBJ1-1, with D possibly TRBD1 on 5 matching bases. V lost 4 bases to trimming and J lost 4 bases, with 13 bases between them. CDR3 size: 14 residues. The germline gives CDR1 ENHRY, CDR2 SYGVKD.